The 2 T cell receptor beta chains given below trace back to one sample, sequenced in a study of T cell responses to AZD1222 COVID-19 vaccine. Libraries were prepared by immunoSEQ multiplex PCR; TCRdb keeps only in-frame clonotypes and omits some of them. The profile shows 100,000 to 150,000 clones, 88% of them singletons. Sequencing used peripheral blood, obtained on day 0 of AZD1222 vaccination. These receptors all come from an adult in good health.

This clone was detected once. The rearrangement links TRBV10-3 to TRBJ2-3, with a possible D match to TRBD2 (6 bases). The germline V gene has CDR1 ENHRY and CDR2 SYGVKD. V was trimmed by 10 bases and J by 1 base, leaving 6 bases between them. The CDR3 has 11 amino acids. The CDR3 is CATSGTDTQYF. The CDR3 bases are TGTGCCACTAGCGGCACAGATACGCAGTATTTT.

The chain combines TRBV7-8 with TRBJ1-1; no clear D. The V gene's germline CDR1 is SGHVS and CDR2 FQNEAQ. The CDR3 contains 12 residues. V was pared by 6 bases and J by 3 bases, with 8 bases between. CDR3 sequence: CASRRRDTEAFF. CDR3 nucleotides: TGTGCCAGCAGACGACGTGACACTGAAGCTTTCTTT.